The TCR beta chain under discussion was sequenced for a study of blood T cell repertoires in COVID-19. At the level of the study: COVID-19 samples, acute and convalescent, were from the United States, Italy and Spain. Sources were T cells, B-cell-depleted T cells, or PBMCs; the material itself was cDNA or gDNA.

As originally analysed: Cell counts per sample came from amplifying reference gene primers. The data were produced by immunoSEQ multiplex PCR, yet TCRdb's version contains in-frame clones alone and is incomplete. V, J and clone size were drawn from that table, and D and trimming were deduced from the DNA. The table has 190,000 or so clones, 87% seen once. The CDR3 contains 14 residues. V trimming: 5 bases; J trimming: 4 bases; junction bases outside the gene matches: 7. Looked up from germline, CDR1 is SEHNR and CDR2 is FQNEAQ (reference sequence). This TCR came from a woman between 18 and 29 years old who had recovered from COVID-19. Input material: peripheral blood. This chain uses TRBV7-9 with TRBJ1-1, with 7 bases that match TRBD1. CDR3 protein: CASSRLNRGTEAFF. DNA for the CDR3: TGTGCCAGCAGCCGACTGAACAGGGGCACTGAAGCTTTCTTT.